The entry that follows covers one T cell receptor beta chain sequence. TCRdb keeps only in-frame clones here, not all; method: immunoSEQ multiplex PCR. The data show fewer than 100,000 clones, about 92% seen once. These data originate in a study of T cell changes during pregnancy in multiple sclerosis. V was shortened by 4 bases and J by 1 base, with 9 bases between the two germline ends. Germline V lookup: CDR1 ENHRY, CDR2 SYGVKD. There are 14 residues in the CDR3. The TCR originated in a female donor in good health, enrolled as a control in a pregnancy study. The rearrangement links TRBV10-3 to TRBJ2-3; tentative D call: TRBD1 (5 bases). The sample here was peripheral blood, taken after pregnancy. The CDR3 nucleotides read TGTGCCATCAGTGGGGGCGTAGGCACAGATACGCAGTATTTT. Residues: CAISGGVGTDTQYF.